This TCR beta chain stems from a study of blood T cell repertoires in COVID-19. About the research overall: Material from acute and convalescent COVID-19 was sourced from the United States, Italy and Spain. PBMCs, B-cell-depleted T cells, or T cells were the source of the cDNA or gDNA that made up the material.

This clone was detected only a few times. Enrolled during active infection, Seattle patients were then followed longitudinally. This CDR3 is built from 11 residues. Germline V gene lookup returns CDR1 DFQATT and CDR2 SNEGSKA (reference sequence). As originally analysed: Estimated nucleated cell counts came from reference gene primer amplification. TCRdb's table, derived via immunoSEQ multiplex PCR, lists solely in-frame clones and lacks some. V, J and clone size are those of that table, while D and trimming were read from the DNA. The data show over 150,000 clones, 75% to 90% seen once. The receptor comes from a woman aged 40 to 50 with COVID-19, enrolled during active disease. The rearrangement uses TRBV20-1 and TRBJ2-4, with TRBD2 as a possible D gene (6 bases). Sequencing was carried out using peripheral blood. The CDR3 is CSTKRGTIQYF. The CDR3 DNA reads TGCAGCACCAAACGGGGGACCATTCAGTACTTC.